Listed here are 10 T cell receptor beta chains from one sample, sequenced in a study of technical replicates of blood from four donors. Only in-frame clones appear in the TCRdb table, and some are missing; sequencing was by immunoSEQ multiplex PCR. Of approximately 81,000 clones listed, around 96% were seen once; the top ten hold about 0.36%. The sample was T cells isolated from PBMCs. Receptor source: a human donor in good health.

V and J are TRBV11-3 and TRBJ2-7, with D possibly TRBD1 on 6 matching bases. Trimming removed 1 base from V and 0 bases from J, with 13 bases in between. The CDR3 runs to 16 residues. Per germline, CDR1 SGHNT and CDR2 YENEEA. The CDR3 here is CASSLGLGHSSYEQYF. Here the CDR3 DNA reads TGTGCCAGCAGCTTAGGCCTGGGACATAGCTCCTACGAGCAGTACTTC. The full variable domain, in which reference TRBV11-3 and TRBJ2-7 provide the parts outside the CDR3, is EAGVVQSPRYKIIEKKQPVAFWCNPISGHNTLYWYLQNLGQGPELLIRYENEEAVDDSQLPKDRFSAERLKGVDSTLKIQPAELGDSAVYLCASSLGLGHSSYEQYFGPGTRLTVT.

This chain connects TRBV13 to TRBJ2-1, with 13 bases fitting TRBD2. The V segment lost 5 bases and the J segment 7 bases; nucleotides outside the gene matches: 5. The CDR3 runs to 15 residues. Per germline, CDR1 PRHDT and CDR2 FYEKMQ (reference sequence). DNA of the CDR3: TGTGCCAGCAGCCGGGGGACTAGCGGGACAAATGAGCAGTTCTTC. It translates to CASSRGTSGTNEQFF.

The CDR3 reads CASSYGTGVAYEQYF. The DNA for the CDR3 is TGTGCCAGCAGTTACGGGACAGGGGTCGCCTACGAGCAGTACTTC. The chain recombines TRBV6-5 with TRBJ2-7; 10 nucleotides line up with TRBD1. Germline V gives CDR1 MNHEY, CDR2 SVGAGI. The CDR3 sequence is 15 residues long. Trimming removed 2 bases from V and 2 bases from J; junction bases left unmatched: 3.

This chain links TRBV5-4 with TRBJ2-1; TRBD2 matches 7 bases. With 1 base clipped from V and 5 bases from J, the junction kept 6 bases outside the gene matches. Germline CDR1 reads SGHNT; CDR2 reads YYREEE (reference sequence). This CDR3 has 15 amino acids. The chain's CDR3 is CASSLPGTTNNEQFF. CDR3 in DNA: TGTGCCAGCAGCTTGCCCGGGACTACAAACAATGAGCAGTTCTTC. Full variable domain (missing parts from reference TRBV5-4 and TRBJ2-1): ETGVTQSPTHLIKTRGQQVTLRCSSQSGHNTVSWYQQALGQGPQFIFQYYREEENGRGNFPPRFSGLQFPNYSSELNVNALELDDSALYLCASSLPGTTNNEQFFGPGTRLTVL.

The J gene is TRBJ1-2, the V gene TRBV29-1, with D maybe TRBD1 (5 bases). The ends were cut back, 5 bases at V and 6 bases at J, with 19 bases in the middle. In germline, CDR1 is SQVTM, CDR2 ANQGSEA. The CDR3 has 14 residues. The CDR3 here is CSVSGDYDSDGYTF. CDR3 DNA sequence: TGCAGCGTTTCCGGGGACTATGACTCTGATGGCTACACCTTC. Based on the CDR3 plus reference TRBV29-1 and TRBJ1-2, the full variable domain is SAVISQKPSRDICQRGTSLTIQCQVDSQVTMMFWYRQQPGQSLTLIATANQGSEATYESGFVIDKFPISRPNLTFSTLTVSNMSPEDSSIYLCSVSGDYDSDGYTFGSGTRLTVV.

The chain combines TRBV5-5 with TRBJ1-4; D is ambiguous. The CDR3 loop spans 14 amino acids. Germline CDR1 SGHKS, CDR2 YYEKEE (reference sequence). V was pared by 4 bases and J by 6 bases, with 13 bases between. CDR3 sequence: CASSPSEWYEKLFF. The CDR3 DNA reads TGTGCCAGCAGCCCCTCGGAGTGGTATGAAAAACTGTTTTTT.

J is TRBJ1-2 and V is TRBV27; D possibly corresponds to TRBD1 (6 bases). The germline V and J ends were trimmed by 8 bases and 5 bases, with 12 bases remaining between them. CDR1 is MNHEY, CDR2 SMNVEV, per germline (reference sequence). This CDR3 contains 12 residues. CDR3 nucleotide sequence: TGTGCCAGCGGCTTCGGGACATATGGCTACACCTTC. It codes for CASGFGTYGYTF.

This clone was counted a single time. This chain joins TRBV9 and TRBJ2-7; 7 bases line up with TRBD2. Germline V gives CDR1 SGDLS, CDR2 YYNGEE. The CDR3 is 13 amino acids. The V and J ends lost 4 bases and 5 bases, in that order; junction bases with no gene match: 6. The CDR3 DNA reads TGTGCCAGCAGCCTGGCGGGAGCTAACGAGCAGTACTTC. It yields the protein CASSLAGANEQYF.

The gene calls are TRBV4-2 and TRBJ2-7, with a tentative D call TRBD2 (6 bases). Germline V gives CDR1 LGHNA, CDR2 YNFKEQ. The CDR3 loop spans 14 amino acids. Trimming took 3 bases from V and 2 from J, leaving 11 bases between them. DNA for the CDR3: TGTGCCAGCAGCCACGGGGGTCGACCCTACGAGCAGTACTTC. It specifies CASSHGGRPYEQYF.

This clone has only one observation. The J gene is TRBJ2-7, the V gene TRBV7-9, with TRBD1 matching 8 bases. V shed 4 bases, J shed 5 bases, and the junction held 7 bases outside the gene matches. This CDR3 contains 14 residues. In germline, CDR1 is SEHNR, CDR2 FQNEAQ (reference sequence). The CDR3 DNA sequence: TGTGCCAGCAGCTCGACAGGGGTAAGCGACGAGCAGTACTTC. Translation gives CASSSTGVSDEQYF.